The 9 T cell receptor beta chains listed next were all sequenced from one sample in a study of T cells in Graves' hyperthyroidism and ophthalmopathy. Amplification of TCR beta CDR3 regions used RNA as the template. The TCR CDR3 was amplified in a first-round RT-PCR using the HTBI primer set. TCRdb called the multiplex PCR reads again in MiXCR, with one record for every CDR3 protein. The table has 500,000 to 550,000 distinct CDR3 sequences, less than 25% seen once; the top ten hold about 25%. Sequencing was done on a sample of blood. These TCRs come from a man aged 18 to 29 with Graves' hyperthyroidism.

This clonotype was counted ten times or more. The J gene is TRBJ1-2, the V gene TRBV24-1; 7 bases match TRBD1. The CDR3 contains 14 residues. Germline-derived CDR1 and CDR2 are KGHDR and SFDVKD. Unmatched junction bases numbered 4, after V lost 0 bases and J lost 7 bases. CDR3 sequence: CATSDLDRDAGYTF. In nucleotides, the CDR3 is TGTGCCACCAGTGATTTGGACAGGGACGCTGGCTACACCTTC.

This clonotype occurred many times. The chain combines TRBV7-9 with TRBJ2-7; D perhaps matches TRBD1 (5 bases). The ends were cut back, 5 bases at V and 0 bases at J, with 8 bases in the middle. CDR1 and CDR2 from the germline V gene are SEHNR and FQNEAQ (reference sequence). The CDR3 consists of 13 residues. The CDR3 coding sequence is TGTGCCAGCAGCCCGGACAACTCCTACGAGCAGTACTTC. Amino acids: CASSPDNSYEQYF.

This clonotype was detected ten times or more. The rearrangement joins TRBV6-5 to TRBJ2-5; possibly TRBD2 for D (6 bases). Germline CDR1 is MNHEY and CDR2 is SVGAGI. CDR3 length equals 16 residues. Trimming removed 7 bases at V and 1 base at J, with 19 bases between. The DNA of the CDR3 is TGTGCCAGCAACTGGGGAGGCTCCGGCGCCCAAGAGACCCAGTACTTC. Translated, it gives CASNWGGSGAQETQYF.

This clonotype was found many times. The chain has TRBV6-1 and TRBJ2-7; D assignment may be TRBD1 or TRBD2 (5 bases each). Trimming cost V 5 bases and J 2 bases, with 13 bases left between them. CDR3 length: 14 amino acids. From germline, CDR1 is MNHNS and CDR2 SASEGT. The CDR3, as DNA: TGTGCCAGCAGTCTGGTTGAGGGGACCTACGAGCAGTACTTC. Amino acid sequence: CASSLVEGTYEQYF.

The sample holds many counts of this clonotype. This sequence joins TRBV6-1 and TRBJ1-6; D not resolved. CDR3 length: 13 amino acids. Germline CDR1 MNHNS, CDR2 SASEGT. Trimming removed 7 bases at V and 7 bases at J, with 11 bases between. The CDR3 DNA reads TGTGCCAGCACCCAGGAGGGCAATTCACCCCTCCACTTT. Encoded protein: CASTQEGNSPLHF.

There are many counts of this clonotype. The chain couples TRBV18 to TRBJ1-2, with D perhaps TRBD1 (6 bases). Germline V gives CDR1 KGHSH, CDR2 LQKENI. This CDR3 contains 13 residues. With 0 bases removed from V and 7 bases from J, the gap between germline ends came to 9 bases. CDR3 sequence (DNA): TGTGCCAGCTCACCACCAACAGGGAGTGGCTACACCTTC. Translated: CASSPPTGSGYTF.

This clonotype was observed many times. The V call is TRBV12-3 or TRBV12-4, the J call TRBJ1-3; D is unresolved. V was cut by 3 bases and J by 0 bases, with 18 bases left in between. The CDR3 spans 18 residues. The CDR3 nucleotides are TGTGCCAGCAGTTTCTTCTCAACCACGTTTCACTCTGGAAACACCATATATTTT. It codes for CASSFFSTTFHSGNTIYF.

This clonotype was found many times. The CDR3 spells CASTPAAGVNYGYTF. Here the CDR3 DNA reads TGTGCCAGCACGCCAGCAGCAGGGGTGAATTATGGCTACACCTTC. The V and J genes are TRBV12-3 or TRBV12-4 and TRBJ1-2; the D gene is possibly TRBD1 (6 bases). Trimming removed 7 bases from V and 5 bases from J, with 20 bases in between. The CDR3 consists of 15 residues.

The chain couples TRBV27 to TRBJ2-5; 10 bases are a match to TRBD1. CDR1 is MNHEY and CDR2 is SMNVEV in the germline V gene (reference sequence). The CDR3 length is 15 residues. The junction had 9 bases not matched to a gene; V was cut back by 5 bases and J by 6 bases. In nucleotides, the CDR3 is TGTGCCAGCAGTCTAATGACAGGGGGCTCGAAGACCCAGTACTTC. Translating gives CASSLMTGGSKTQYF.